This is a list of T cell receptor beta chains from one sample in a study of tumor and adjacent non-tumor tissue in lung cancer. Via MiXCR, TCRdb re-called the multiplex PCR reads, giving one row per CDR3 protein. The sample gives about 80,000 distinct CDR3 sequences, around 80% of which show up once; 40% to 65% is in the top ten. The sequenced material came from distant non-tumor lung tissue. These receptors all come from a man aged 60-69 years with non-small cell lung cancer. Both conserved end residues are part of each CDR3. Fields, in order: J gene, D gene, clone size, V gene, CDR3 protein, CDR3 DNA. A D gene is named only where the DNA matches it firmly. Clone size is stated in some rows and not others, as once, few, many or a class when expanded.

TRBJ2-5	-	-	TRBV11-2	CANISTREETQYF	TGTGCCAACATCTCTACGCGGGAAGAGACCCAGTACTTC
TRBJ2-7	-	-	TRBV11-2	CASSSNYSGRRYEQYF	TGTGCCAGCAGCTCAAACTATAGCGGACGGCGCTACGAGCAGTATTTC
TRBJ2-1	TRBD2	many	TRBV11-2	CASSLEASGRAEQFF	TGTGCCAGCAGCTTAGAAGCTAGCGGGAGGGCTGAGCAGTTCTTC
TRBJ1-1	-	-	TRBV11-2	CASSLVGRGSEDFF	-
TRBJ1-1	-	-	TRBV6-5	CASRDGYTEAFF	TGTGCCAGCAGGGACGGGTACACTGAAGCTTTCTTT
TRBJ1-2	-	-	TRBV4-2	CASSQNPERGDYGYTF	TGTGCCAGCAGCCAAAACCCAGAGCGGGGGGACTATGGCTACACCTTC
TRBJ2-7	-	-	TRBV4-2	CASRNNGASYEQYF	TGTGCCAGCAGGAACAATGGCGCCTCCTACGAGCAGTATTTC
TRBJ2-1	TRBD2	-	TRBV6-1	CATRPPGLGRNEQFF	TGTGCCACCCGACCCCCGGGACTAGGTAGGAATGAGCAGTTCTTC
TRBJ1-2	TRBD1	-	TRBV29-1	CCVVLGTGSGYTF	TGCTGCGTTGTGCTAGGGACAGGGTCTGGTTACACCTTC
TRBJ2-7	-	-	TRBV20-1	CSASSDRYSCEQYF	TGCAGTGCTTCCTCGGACAGATACTCTTGCGAGCAGTACTTC
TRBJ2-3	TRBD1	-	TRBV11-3	CASSFQGADTKYF	TGTGCCAGTAGCTTCCAGGGGGCAGATACGAAGTATTTT
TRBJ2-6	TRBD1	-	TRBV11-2	CASSLVPKDRSYGGNVLTF	TGTGCCAGCAGCTTAGTTCCAAAGGACAGGTCCTATGGGGGCAACGTCCTGACTTTC
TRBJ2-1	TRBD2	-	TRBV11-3	CANSPSSGRSRVF	TGTGCAAACAGTCCCTCTAGCGGGAGATCGCGGGTCTTC
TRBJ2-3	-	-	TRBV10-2	CANSESVASTDTQYF	TGCGCCAACAGTGAGTCAGTGGCTAGCACAGATACGCAGTATTTT
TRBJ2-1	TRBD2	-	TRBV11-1	CACSLSRLAGCNNGQFF	TGTGCCTGCAGCTTATCTCGGCTAGCGGGATGCAACAATGGGCAGTTCTTC
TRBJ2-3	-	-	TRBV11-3	CTSSLDTRREEYF	TGTACCAGCAGCTTAGATACGAGAAGAGAGGAGTATTTT
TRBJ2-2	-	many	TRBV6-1	CASRGSGELFF	TGTGCCAGCAGGGGGTCCGGGGAGCTGTTTTTT
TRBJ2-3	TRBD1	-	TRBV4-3	CDSSLGTGESDTQYF	TGCGACAGCAGTCTCGGGACAGGGGAGTCGGATACGCAGTATTTT
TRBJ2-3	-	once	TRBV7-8	CASSLWRARGDTQYF	TGTGCCAGCAGCTTATGGAGGGCTCGAGGGGATACGCAGTATTTT
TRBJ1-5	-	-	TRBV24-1	CATSAPSQPQLF	TGTGCCACCAGTGCACCGAGTCAGCCCCAGCTTTTT
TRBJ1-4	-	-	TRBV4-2	CTSSPDTFNRRTINEKLFF	TGTACCAGCAGCCCAGATACTTTTAATCGGCGGACGATAAATGAAAAACTGTTTTTT
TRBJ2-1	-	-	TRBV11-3	CASSLSQAVEEFF	TGTGCCAGCAGCCTAAGTCAGGCGGTTGAGGAGTTCTTC